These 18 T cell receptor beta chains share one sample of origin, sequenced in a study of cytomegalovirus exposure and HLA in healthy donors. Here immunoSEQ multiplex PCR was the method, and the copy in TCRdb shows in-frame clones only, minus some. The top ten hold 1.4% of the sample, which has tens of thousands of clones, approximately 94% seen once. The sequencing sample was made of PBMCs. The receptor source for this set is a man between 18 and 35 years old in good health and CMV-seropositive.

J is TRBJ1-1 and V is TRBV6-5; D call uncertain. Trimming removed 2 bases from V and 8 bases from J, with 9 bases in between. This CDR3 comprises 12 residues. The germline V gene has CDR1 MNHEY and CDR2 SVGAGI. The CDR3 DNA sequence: TGTGCCAGCAGTTACCTACGCGGGGAAGCTTTCTTT. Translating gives CASSYLRGEAFF.

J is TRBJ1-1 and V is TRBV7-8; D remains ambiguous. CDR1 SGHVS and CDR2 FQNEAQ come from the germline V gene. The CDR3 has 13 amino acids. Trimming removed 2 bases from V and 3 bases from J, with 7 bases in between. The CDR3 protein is CASSLLPDTEAFF. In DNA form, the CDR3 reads TGTGCCAGCAGCTTACTTCCAGACACTGAAGCTTTCTTT.

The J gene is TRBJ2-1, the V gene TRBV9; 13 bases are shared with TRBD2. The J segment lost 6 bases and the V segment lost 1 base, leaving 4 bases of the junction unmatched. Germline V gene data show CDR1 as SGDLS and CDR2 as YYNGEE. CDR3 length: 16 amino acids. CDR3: CASSVSGTSGVNEQFF. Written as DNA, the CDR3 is TGTGCCAGCAGCGTATCTGGGACTAGCGGGGTCAATGAGCAGTTCTTC.

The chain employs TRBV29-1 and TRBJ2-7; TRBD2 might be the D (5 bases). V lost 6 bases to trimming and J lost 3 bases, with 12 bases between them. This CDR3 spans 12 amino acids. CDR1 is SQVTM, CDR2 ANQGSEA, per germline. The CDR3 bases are TGCAGCGTACGGGGATTGCGCTACGAGCAGTACTTC. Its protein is CSVRGLRYEQYF.

The CDR3 sequence: CASSAQVETGVHEQYF. DNA of the CDR3: TGTGCCAGCAGCGCCCAAGTGGAGACAGGGGTCCACGAGCAGTACTTC. The rearrangement joins TRBV7-6 to TRBJ2-7; TRBD1 aligns across 8 bases. Trimming removed 5 bases from V and 5 bases from J; junction bases left unmatched: 14. CDR1 SGHVS and CDR2 FNYEAQ come from the germline V gene. The CDR3 sequence is 16 residues long.

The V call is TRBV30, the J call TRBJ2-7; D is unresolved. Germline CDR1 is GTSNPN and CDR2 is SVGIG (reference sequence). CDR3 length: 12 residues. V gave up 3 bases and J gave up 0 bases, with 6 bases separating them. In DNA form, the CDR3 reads TGTGCCTGGAGAGACAACTCCTACGAGCAGTACTTC. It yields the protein CAWRDNSYEQYF.

Here the CDR3 reads CASSPFSGGGREQYF. CDR3 coding DNA: TGTGCCAGCAGCCCCTTTAGCGGGGGCGGGCGCGAGCAGTACTTC. This rearrangement joins TRBV5-6 to TRBJ2-7; 9 bases fit TRBD2. Germline V gene sequence: CDR1 SGHDT, CDR2 YYEEEE. The CDR3 runs to 15 residues. V was pared by 4 bases and J by 6 bases, with 11 bases of the junction left unmatched.

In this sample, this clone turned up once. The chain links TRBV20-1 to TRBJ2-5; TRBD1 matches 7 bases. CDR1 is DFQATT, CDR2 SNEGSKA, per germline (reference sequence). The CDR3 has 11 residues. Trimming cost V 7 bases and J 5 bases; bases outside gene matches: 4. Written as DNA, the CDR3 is TGCAGTGTCCTCAGGGGGGAGACCCAGTACTTC. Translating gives CSVLRGETQYF.

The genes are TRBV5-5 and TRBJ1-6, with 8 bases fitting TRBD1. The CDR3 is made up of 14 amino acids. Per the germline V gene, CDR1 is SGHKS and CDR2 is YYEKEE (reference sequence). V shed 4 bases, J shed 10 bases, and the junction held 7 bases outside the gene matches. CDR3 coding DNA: TGTGCCAGCAGCAGACAGGGGATCCGGTCACCCCTCCACTTT. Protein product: CASSRQGIRSPLHF.

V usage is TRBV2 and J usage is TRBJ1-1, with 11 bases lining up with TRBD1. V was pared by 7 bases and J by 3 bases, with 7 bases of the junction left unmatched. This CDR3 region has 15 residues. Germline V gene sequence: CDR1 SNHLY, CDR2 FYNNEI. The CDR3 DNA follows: TGTGCCAGCAAGAGGACAGGGGGCAGTTACACTGAAGCTTTCTTT. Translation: CASKRTGGSYTEAFF.

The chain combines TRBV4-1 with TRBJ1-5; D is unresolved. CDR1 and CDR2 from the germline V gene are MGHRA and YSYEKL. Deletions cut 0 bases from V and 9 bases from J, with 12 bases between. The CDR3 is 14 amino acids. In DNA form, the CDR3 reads TGCGCCAGCAGCCAAGATACGGTCTTTAGGCCCCAGCATTTT. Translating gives CASSQDTVFRPQHF.

Here the CDR3 reads CASEDSGKQETQYF. CDR3 in DNA: TGTGCCAGCGAAGACTCGGGGAAACAAGAGACCCAGTACTTC. This sequence joins TRBV2 and TRBJ2-5; TRBD2 is a possible D gene (5 bases). Trimming removed 8 bases at V and 2 bases at J, with 15 bases between. CDR1 is SNHLY, CDR2 FYNNEI, per germline. There are 14 residues in the CDR3.

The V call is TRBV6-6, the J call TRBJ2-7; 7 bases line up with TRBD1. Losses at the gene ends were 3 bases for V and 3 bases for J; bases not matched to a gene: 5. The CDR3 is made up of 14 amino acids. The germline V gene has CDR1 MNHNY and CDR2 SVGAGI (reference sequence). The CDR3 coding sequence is TGTGCCAGCAGTTATAATGCAGGGGGCTACGAGCAGTACTTC. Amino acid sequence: CASSYNAGGYEQYF.

CDR3 nucleotide sequence: TGTGCCAGCTCAGCCCAGGGTTGGGAGACCCAGTACTTC. Its translation is CASSAQGWETQYF. V is TRBV18 and J is TRBJ2-5; D perhaps matches TRBD1 (5 bases). Trimming removed 5 bases from V and 5 bases from J, with 12 bases in between. Germline assignment: CDR1 KGHSH and CDR2 LQKENI. The CDR3 has 13 amino acids.

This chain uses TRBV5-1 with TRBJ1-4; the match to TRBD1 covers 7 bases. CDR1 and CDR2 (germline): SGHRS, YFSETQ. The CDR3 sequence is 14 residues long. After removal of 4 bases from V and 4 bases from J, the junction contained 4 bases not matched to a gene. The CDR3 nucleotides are TGCGCCAGCAGCCCGCCAGGGGGTAATGAAAAACTGTTTTTT. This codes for CASSPPGGNEKLFF.

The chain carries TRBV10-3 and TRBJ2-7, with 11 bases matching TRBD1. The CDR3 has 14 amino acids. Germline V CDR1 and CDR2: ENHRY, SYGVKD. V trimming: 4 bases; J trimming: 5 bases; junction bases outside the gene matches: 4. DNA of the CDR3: TGTGCCATCAGTGCCCGGGACAGGGGGAACGAGCAGTACTTC. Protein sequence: CAISARDRGNEQYF.

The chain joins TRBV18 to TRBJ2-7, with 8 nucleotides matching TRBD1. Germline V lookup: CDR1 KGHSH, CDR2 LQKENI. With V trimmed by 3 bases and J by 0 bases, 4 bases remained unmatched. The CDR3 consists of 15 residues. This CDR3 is CASSPGTGPSYEQYF. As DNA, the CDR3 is TGTGCCAGCTCACCGGGGACAGGACCCTCCTACGAGCAGTACTTC.

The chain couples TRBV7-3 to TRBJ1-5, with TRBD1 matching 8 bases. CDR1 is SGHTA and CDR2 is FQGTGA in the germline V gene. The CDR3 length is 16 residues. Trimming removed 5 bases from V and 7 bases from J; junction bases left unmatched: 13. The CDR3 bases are TGTGCCAGCAGCCGAGGGTACAGGGGGATGAAACAGCCCCAGCATTTT. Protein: CASSRGYRGMKQPQHF.